This note documents a single T cell receptor beta chain sequence. Antigen: not known. The time point here: after dendritic cell vaccination, including at tumor progression/relapse. Only patients with spare fresh-frozen tumor and over two years of follow-up were included. This CDR3 region has 14 residues. V lost 8 bases and J lost 4; bases outside the gene matches: 10. Germline V gene lookup returns CDR1 SGDLS and CDR2 YYNGEE. The primer mix had 60 V beta and 13 J beta primers. Profiled with immunoSEQ multiplex PCR; TCRdb holds only in-frame clones, not every one. The sample holds approximately 85,000 clones, 75% to 90% seen once. This sample is part of a study of glioma-infiltrating T cells after dendritic cell vaccination. In the study overall: Glioblastoma patients came from Phase I and II dendritic cell vaccination trials. Study results and caveats: The cohort had few patients with full blood and tumor sets.

This material consisted of blood, taken after dendritic cell vaccination. This clonotype originated in a human donor with glioblastoma. V is TRBV9 and J is TRBJ1-1; 8 positions agree with TRBD1. CDR3 in DNA: TGTGCCAGTTCCGTCCTGACAGGGGTCACTGAAGCTTTCTTT. It encodes CASSVLTGVTEAFF. The full variable domain, rest sourced from reference TRBV9 and TRBJ1-1, is DSGVTQTPKHLITATGQRVTLRCSPRSGDLSVYWYQQSLDQGLQFLIQYYNGEERAKGNILERFSAQQFPDLHSELNLSSLELGDSALYFCASSVLTGVTEAFFGQGTRLTVV.